The 5 T cell receptor beta chains below all came from one sample that was sequenced in a study of control samples from healthy donors and cancer patients. Only in-frame clones appear in the TCRdb table, and some are missing; sequencing was by immunoSEQ multiplex PCR. The data hold 75,000 to 95,000 clones, with 85% to 95% observed a single time. Input material: blood. These receptors all come from a woman aged 25 to 39 in good health.

The CDR3 DNA follows: TGTGCCAGCAGCACACAGAGCACCGGGGAGCTGTTTTTT. This codes for CASSTQSTGELFF. The V and J genes are TRBV11-1 and TRBJ2-2; D is uncertain. Trimming shortened V by 5 bases and J by 4 bases, and 8 bases separated the two germline ends. The CDR3 is made up of 13 amino acids. Germline-derived CDR1 and CDR2 are SGHAT and FQDESV (reference sequence).

The J gene is TRBJ2-1, the V gene TRBV23-1; 11 bases align to TRBD2. TRBV23-1 is designated an ORF whose function remains uncertain. V trimming: 3 bases; J trimming: 0 bases; junction bases outside the gene matches: 10. The CDR3 loop spans 19 amino acids. CDR3 in DNA: TGCGCCAGCAGTCAGGGTAGCGGGAGGGCGGGGAACTCCTACAATGAGCAGTTCTTC. It specifies CASSQGSGRAGNSYNEQFF.

A few counts support this clone. J is TRBJ2-7 and V is TRBV7-9, with 8 bases identical to TRBD1. CDR3 length: 15 amino acids. V was clipped by 2 bases and J by 3 bases; unmatched bases: 6. In germline, CDR1 is SEHNR, CDR2 FQNEAQ (reference sequence). Here the CDR3 reads CASSLIGQGDYEQYF. CDR3 sequence (DNA): TGTGCCAGCAGCTTAATAGGACAGGGAGACTACGAGCAGTACTTC.

The genes are TRBV21-1 and TRBJ1-1. TRBV21-1 is deemed a pseudogene. This CDR3 contains 18 residues. The DNA of the CDR3 is TGTGCCAGCAGCAGAGACGAGCGGGACGGACCCATGAACACTGAAGCTTTCTTT. As protein: CASSRDERDGPMNTEAFF.

The rearrangement uses TRBV7-9 and TRBJ1-4; TRBD1 is a possible D gene (5 bases). The CDR3 extends over 16 amino acids. Germline CDR1 reads SEHNR; CDR2 reads FQNEAQ (reference sequence). Trimming stripped 5 bases from V and 5 bases from J, with 18 bases between. CDR3 nucleotides: TGTGCCAGCAGCAAGACAGTGGGTGGAGGGAATGAAAAACTGTTTTTT. Translated: CASSKTVGGGNEKLFF. Together with reference TRBV7-9 and TRBJ1-4, the CDR3 gives the full variable domain: DTGVSQNPRHKITKRGQNVTFRCDPISEHNRLYWYRQTLGQGPEFLTYFQNEAQLEKSRLLSDRFSAERPKGSFSTLEIQRTEQGDSAMYLCASSKTVGGGNEKLFFGSGTQLSVL.